This TCR beta chain was identified in a study of CDR3 diversity in severe acne. This CDR3 has 16 residues. Germline V CDR1 and CDR2: LGHDT, YNNKEL (reference sequence). One entry per CDR3 protein results from TCRdb running MiXCR on the PCR reads. Altogether about 76,000 distinct CDR3 sequences are present, 50% to 65% being singletons, with the ten largest covering around 15%. Turning to this clonotype: The germline gene is not matched at one end of the junction; a read error may be the cause.

This chain joins TRBV3-1 and TRBJ2-2; possible D gene TRBD2, 6 bases. The material sequenced was blood. The sequence was obtained from a male donor in good health, without acne. CDR3 sequence: CASSLRGEANIGELFF. CDR3 DNA sequence: TGTGCCAGCAGCCTACGAGGGGAGGCGAACATCGGGGAGCTGTTTTTT.